This paragraph reports one T cell receptor beta chain. Germline CDR1 reads SGHVS; CDR2 reads FQNEAQ. V was clipped by 5 bases and J by 3 bases; unmatched bases: 6. The CDR3 covers 16 residues. Primers for the PCR totalled 60 Vbeta and 13 Jbeta. Sequenced by immunoSEQ multiplex PCR; TCRdb stores in-frame clones only, minus some. This table has some 150,000 clones, over 75% appearing once. The data were taken from a study of cytomegalovirus exposure and HLA in healthy donors. At the level of the study: In terms of ancestry, the Caucasian-associated cluster contained around 79% of the approximately 400 genotyped donors.

Sequencing was done on a sample of PBMCs. The rearrangement joins TRBV7-8 to TRBJ2-3; TRBD2 aligns across 12 bases. The clonotype originates from a man in his thirties or forties in good health and CMV-seropositive. The CDR3 sequence is CASSRPTSGRTDTQYF. The CDR3 region has the DNA TGTGCCAGCAGCCGACCGACTAGCGGGAGAACAGATACGCAGTATTTT. Drawing the rest from reference TRBV7-8 and TRBJ2-3, the complete variable domain is GAGVSQSPRYKVAKRGQDVALRCDPISGHVSLFWYQQALGQGPEFLTYFQNEAQLDKSGLPSDRFFAERPEGSVSTLKIQRTQQEDSAVYLCASSRPTSGRTDTQYFGPGTRLTVL.